This T cell receptor (beta chain) is drawn from a study of T-cell memory formation after mild COVID-19. This clonotype was detected only a few times. MiXCR was run by TCRdb on the 5' RACE reads, yielding one entry per CDR3 protein. The table lists 200,000 to 300,000 distinct CDR3 sequences, approximately 15% of them singletons. From germline, CDR1 is DFQATT and CDR2 SNEGSKA (reference sequence). Trimming stripped 1 base from V and 7 bases from J, with 12 bases between. The CDR3 has 13 residues. This receptor was identified in an adult woman who had mild COVID-19 (a few samples of this study predate the infection). Cell type and time point are not known. The chain is built from TRBV20-1 and TRBJ2-3; D unresolved. The material sequenced was PBMCs or a T cell subset sorted from them (not recorded which). CDR3 nucleotides: TGCAGTGCTAGAGTTGTGACGGGCAATACGCAGTATTTT. Translation gives CSARVVTGNTQYF.